The rows below give T cell receptor beta chains drawn from one sample of a study of blood T cell repertoires in COVID-19. Data came from immunoSEQ multiplex PCR; TCRdb stores just in-frame clones and leaves some out. The sample shows some 250,000 clones, around 86% of them seen only once. The sequencing input was peripheral blood. The source is a woman in her 30s who had recovered from COVID-19. Each CDR3 is given without its conserved first and last residue. Fields, in order: J gene, D gene, V gene, CDR3 protein. A D gene is named only where the DNA matches it firmly.

>TRBJ1-1|TRBD1|TRBV3-1/TRBV3-2
ASSLRGQGAEAF
>TRBJ1-1|TRBD1|TRBV3-1/TRBV3-2
ASSQSDRVRVAF
>TRBJ2-5|.|TRBV18
ASSPPIQWAGKETQY
>TRBJ1-2|.|TRBV2
ASKEGGQAYGYT
>TRBJ2-3|.|TRBV30
AWTLGGATDTQY
>TRBJ2-7|.|TRBV9
AGEDLEDEQY
>TRBJ2-2|TRBD1|TRBV6-6
ASRKSQGAGELF
>TRBJ2-7|.|TRBV12-3/TRBV12-4
ASSFGGVEQY
>TRBJ2-5|.|TRBV5-1
ASSAGWGETQY
>TRBJ1-5|TRBD1|TRBV6-1
ASSENTGGGQPQH
>TRBJ2-2|TRBD2|TRBV11-2
ASSLDLVPLAGEYTGELF
>TRBJ1-2|.|TRBV28
ASSNPPGNYGYT
>TRBJ1-2|.|TRBV12-3/TRBV12-4
ASSQGQMGGYT
>TRBJ1-2|TRBD1|TRBV6-1
ASSEARGQGFYGYT
>TRBJ2-5|TRBD2|TRBV19
ASSISSGGAETQY
>TRBJ1-4|TRBD1|TRBV5-5
ASRFGTGNEKLF
>TRBJ1-4|.|TRBV9
ASSVGQGLSEKLF
>TRBJ1-2|TRBD1|TRBV5-1
ASSLTGTGDGYT
>TRBJ1-4|.|TRBV2
ASSEPGGDGNEKLF
>TRBJ2-7|.|TRBV6-5
ASNLERRSSYEQY
>TRBJ2-1|TRBD1|TRBV5-8
ASSLLQGAIYNEQF
>TRBJ2-7|TRBD2|TRBV29-1
SVGEGGMPSEQY
>TRBJ2-6|.|TRBV7-7
ASSSGISGANVLT
>TRBJ2-7|TRBD2|TRBV29-1
SVAPGGSTYEQY
>TRBJ2-3|TRBD2|TRBV30
AWSVRGGADTQY
>TRBJ2-7|.|TRBV3-1/TRBV3-2
ASSQGEGGTAYEQY
>TRBJ1-5|.|TRBV25-1
ASSGTLSNQPQH
>TRBJ1-3|TRBD1|TRBV18
ASSPPGQRSGNTIY
>TRBJ2-2|.|TRBV5-6
ASSSGGELF
>TRBJ2-5|.|TRBV27
ASSLIGGETQY
>TRBJ2-7|TRBD2|TRBV20-1
SASTGTTVDEQY
>TRBJ1-3|.|TRBV15
ATIGNSGNTIY
>TRBJ1-2|.|TRBV5-6
ASTFTTGLWGYT
>TRBJ2-7|TRBD2|TRBV6-2/TRBV6-3
ASSWGGGAPYEQY
>TRBJ2-1|TRBD2|TRBV5-1
ASSFISGGPYNEQF
>TRBJ2-5|.|TRBV15
ATSSDRETQY
>TRBJ2-3|.|TRBV11-1
ASSVIGADTQY
>TRBJ2-2|.|TRBV9
ASSHYYRATGDTGELF
>TRBJ1-6|.|TRBV9
ASSVGHLASRNSPLH
>TRBJ2-3|TRBD2|TRBV5-5
ASSLGLADNTDTQY
>TRBJ1-1|TRBD1|TRBV3-1/TRBV3-2
ASSQDRGTEAF